This TCR beta chain was profiled in a study of identical twins. TCRdb re-analysed the 5' RACE reads in MiXCR, keeping a single row per CDR3 protein. The sample gives 470,000 or so distinct CDR3 sequences, 24% of which show up once; 2.5% to 3.5% is in the top ten. With 6 bases clipped from V and 5 bases from J, the junction kept 9 bases outside the gene matches. Germline loops: CDR1 SGHTA, CDR2 FQGNSA. CDR3 length equals 14 residues. In its sample, this clonotype was seen a few times. Its antigen is not known. Study findings and constraints: Cord blood's abundant beta clonotypes had fewer insertions, unlike memory repertoires. Models predicted less out-of-frame TCR alpha sharing in monozygotic twins than was found.

These sequences were also reported in another study, on T cells expressing NK-cell markers.

The chain has TRBV7-2 and TRBJ2-7; TRBD1 matches 8 bases. The TCR was taken from a young woman in good health. The source material was CD4+ T cells sorted from blood. The CDR3 spells CASSVDRDRNEQYF. As DNA, the CDR3 is TGTGCCAGCAGTGTGGACAGGGACAGGAACGAGCAGTACTTC.